This T cell receptor (beta chain) originates from a study of blood T cell repertoires in COVID-19. Study in general: The United States, Italy and Spain supplied acute and convalescent COVID-19 samples. PBMCs, B-cell-depleted T cells, or T cells provided the cDNA or gDNA that made up the material.

The CDR3 totals 16 residues. Germline V CDR1 and CDR2: SGHRS, YFSETQ. Between the trimmed V and J ends, which lost 5 bases and 2 bases, there was a span of 14 bases. In the original analysis: The authors estimated nucleated cell counts from reference gene primer amplification. Sequencing used immunoSEQ multiplex PCR; TCRdb keeps in-frame clones, though not all of them. V, J and clone size are those of that table, while D and trimming were read from the DNA. The data show about 62,000 clones, roughly 92% seen once. This sequence joins TRBV5-1 and TRBJ1-6; D gene unclear. Specimen: peripheral blood. This receptor was identified in a human donor in a cohort sampled during active COVID-19. The CDR3 bases are TGCGCCAGCAGGACTAGGGAGGGCACCTATAATTCACCCCTCCACTTT. It encodes CASRTREGTYNSPLHF.